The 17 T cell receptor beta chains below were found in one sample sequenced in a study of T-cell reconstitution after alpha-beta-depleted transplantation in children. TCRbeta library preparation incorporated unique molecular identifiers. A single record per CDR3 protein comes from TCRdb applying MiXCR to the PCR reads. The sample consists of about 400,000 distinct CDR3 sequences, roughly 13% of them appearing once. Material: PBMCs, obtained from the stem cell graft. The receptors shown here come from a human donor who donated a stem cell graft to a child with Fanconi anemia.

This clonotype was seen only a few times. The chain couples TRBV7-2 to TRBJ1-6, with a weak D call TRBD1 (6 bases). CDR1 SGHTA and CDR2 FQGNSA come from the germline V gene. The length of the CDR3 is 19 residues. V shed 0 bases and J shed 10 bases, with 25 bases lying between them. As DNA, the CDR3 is TGTGCCAGCAGCTTAGCGGGACAAAGGGGGGCCCGGCTCAGGTCACCCCTCCACTTT. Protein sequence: CASSLAGQRGARLRSPLHF.

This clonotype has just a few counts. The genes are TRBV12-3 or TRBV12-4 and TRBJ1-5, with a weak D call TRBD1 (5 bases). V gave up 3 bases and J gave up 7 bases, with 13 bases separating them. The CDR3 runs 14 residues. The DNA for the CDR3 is TGTGCCAGCAGTTTTCAAGGGGTCAAGCAGCCCCAGCATTTT. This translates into CASSFQGVKQPQHF.

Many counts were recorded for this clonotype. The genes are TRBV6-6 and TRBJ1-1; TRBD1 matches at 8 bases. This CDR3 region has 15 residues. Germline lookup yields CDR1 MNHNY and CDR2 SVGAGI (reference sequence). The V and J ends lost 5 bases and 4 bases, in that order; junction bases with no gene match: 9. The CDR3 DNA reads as TGTGCCAGCAGTCGATCGGACAGGGTTGCCACTGAAGCTTTCTTT. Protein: CASSRSDRVATEAFF.

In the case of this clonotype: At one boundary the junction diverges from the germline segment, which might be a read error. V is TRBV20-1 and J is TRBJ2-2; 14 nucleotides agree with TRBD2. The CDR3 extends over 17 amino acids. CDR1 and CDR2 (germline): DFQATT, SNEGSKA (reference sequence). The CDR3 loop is CCAMGLAGAPGAGELFF. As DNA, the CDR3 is TGCTGTGCTATGGGACTAGCGGGGGCCCCCGGTGCCGGGGAGCTGTTTTTT.

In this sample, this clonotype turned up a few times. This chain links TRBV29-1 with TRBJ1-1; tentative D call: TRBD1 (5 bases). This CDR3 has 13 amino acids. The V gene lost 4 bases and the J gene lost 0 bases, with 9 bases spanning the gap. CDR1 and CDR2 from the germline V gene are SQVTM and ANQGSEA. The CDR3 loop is CSVGRGLNTEAFF. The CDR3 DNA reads TGCAGCGTTGGGAGGGGCCTGAACACTGAAGCTTTCTTT. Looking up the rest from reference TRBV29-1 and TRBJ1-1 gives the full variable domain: SAVISQKPSRDICQRGTSLTIQCQVDSQVTMMFWYRQQPGQSLTLIATANQGSEATYESGFVIDKFPISRPNLTFSTLTVSNMSPEDSSIYLCSVGRGLNTEAFFGQGTRLTVV.

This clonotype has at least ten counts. The CDR3 coding sequence is TGCAGCTGGGGGGGCCGATCCTACAATGAGCAGTTCTTC. As protein: CSWGGRSYNEQFF. V is TRBV29-1 and J is TRBJ2-1; D is possibly TRBD2 (7 bases). V was pared by 8 bases and J by 1 base, with 12 bases between. Germline V gene sequence: CDR1 SQVTM, CDR2 ANQGSEA. The CDR3 has 13 amino acids.

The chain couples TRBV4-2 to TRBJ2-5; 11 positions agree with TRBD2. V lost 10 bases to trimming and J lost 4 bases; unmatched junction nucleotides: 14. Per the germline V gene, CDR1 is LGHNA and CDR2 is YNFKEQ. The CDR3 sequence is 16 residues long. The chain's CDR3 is CAMGPGLAGYRETQYF. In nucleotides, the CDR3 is TGTGCCATGGGCCCCGGACTAGCGGGCTACCGAGAGACCCAGTACTTC.

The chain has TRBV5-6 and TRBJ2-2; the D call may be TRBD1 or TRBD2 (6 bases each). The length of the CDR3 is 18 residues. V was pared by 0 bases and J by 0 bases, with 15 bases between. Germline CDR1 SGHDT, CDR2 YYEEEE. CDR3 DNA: TGTGCCAGCAGCTTGGCGGGGGCAATTCCTCCGAACACCGGGGAGCTGTTTTTT. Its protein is CASSLAGAIPPNTGELFF.

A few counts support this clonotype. As DNA, the CDR3 is TGTGCCAGCAGCTCGGGACCACTCGAGGGCTACACCTTC. This encodes CASSSGPLEGYTF. The chain is built from TRBV9 and TRBJ1-2; a possible D gene is TRBD1 (5 bases). CDR3 size: 13 residues. With 4 bases removed from V and 8 bases from J, the gap between germline ends came to 15 bases. CDR1 SGDLS and CDR2 YYNGEE come from the germline V gene. Using reference TRBV9 and TRBJ1-2 for the parts outside the CDR3, the full variable domain is DSGVTQTPKHLITATGQRVTLRCSPRSGDLSVYWYQQSLDQGLQFLIQYYNGEERAKGNILERFSAQQFPDLHSELNLSSLELGDSALYFCASSSGPLEGYTFGSGTRLTVV.

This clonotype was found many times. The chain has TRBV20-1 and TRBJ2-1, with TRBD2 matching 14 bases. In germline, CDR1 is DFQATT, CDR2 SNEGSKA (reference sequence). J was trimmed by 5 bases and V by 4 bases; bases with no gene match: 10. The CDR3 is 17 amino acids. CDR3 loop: CSATTSGGDLENNEQFF. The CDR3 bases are TGCAGTGCTACGACTAGCGGGGGGGACCTCGAGAACAATGAGCAGTTCTTC.

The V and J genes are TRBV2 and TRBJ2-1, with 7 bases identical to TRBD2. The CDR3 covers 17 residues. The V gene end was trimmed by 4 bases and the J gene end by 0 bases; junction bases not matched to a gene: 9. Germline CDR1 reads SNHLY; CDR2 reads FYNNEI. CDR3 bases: TGTGCCAGCAGTGGAACAAAGCGGGGTAGCTCCTACAATGAGCAGTTCTTC. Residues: CASSGTKRGSSYNEQFF. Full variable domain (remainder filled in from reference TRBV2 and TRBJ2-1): EPEVTQTPSHQVTQMGQEVILRCVPISNHLYFYWYRQILGQKVEFLVSFYNNEISEKSEIFDDQFSVERPDGSNFTLKIRSTKLEDSAMYFCASSGTKRGSSYNEQFFGPGTRLTVL.

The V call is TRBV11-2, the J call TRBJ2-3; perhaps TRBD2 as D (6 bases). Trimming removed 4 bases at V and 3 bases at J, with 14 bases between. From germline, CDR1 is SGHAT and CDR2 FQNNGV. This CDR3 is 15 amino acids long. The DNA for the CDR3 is TGTGCCAGCAGCTCAGTCGGGGGATTTACAGATACGCAGTATTTT. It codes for CASSSVGGFTDTQYF. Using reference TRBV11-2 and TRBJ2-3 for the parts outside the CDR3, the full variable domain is EAGVAQSPRYKIIEKRQSVAFWCNPISGHATLYWYQQILGQGPKLLIQFQNNGVVDDSQLPKDRFSAERLKGVDSTLKIQPAKLEDSAVYLCASSSVGGFTDTQYFGPGTRLTVL.

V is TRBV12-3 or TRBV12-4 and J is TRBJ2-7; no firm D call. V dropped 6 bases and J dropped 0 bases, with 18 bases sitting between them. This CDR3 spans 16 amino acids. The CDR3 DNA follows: TGTGCCAGCAGACCGGACCGTCTACTTAGCTCCTACGAGCAGTACTTC. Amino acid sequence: CASRPDRLLSSYEQYF.

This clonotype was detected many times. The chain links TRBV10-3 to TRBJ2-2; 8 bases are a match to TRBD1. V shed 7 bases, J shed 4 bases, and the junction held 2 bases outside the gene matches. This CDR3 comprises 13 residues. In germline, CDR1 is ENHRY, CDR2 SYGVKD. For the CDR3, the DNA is TGTGCCATCACCGGGACAGGCACCGGGGAGCTGTTTTTT. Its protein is CAITGTGTGELFF.

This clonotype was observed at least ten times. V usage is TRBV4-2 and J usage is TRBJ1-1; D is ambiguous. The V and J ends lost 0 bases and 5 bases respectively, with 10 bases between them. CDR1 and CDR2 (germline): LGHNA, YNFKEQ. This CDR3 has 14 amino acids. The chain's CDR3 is CASSQDSVGTEAFF. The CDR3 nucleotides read TGTGCCAGCAGCCAAGATTCCGTTGGTACTGAAGCTTTCTTT.

For the CDR3, the DNA is TGTGCCAGCAGCCCGGACAGGGAGAAGACTGAAGCTTTCTTT. This translates into CASSPDREKTEAFF. The V gene is TRBV12-3 or TRBV12-4, the J gene TRBJ1-1; 8 nucleotides match TRBD1. The CDR3 consists of 14 residues. V trimming: 6 bases; J trimming: 5 bases; junction bases outside the gene matches: 8.

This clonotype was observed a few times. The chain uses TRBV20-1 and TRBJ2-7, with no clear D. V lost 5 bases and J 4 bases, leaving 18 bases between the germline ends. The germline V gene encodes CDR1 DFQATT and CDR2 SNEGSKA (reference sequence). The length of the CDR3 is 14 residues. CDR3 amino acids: CSALPGQVVYEQYF. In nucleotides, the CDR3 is TGCAGTGCTCTCCCCGGCCAGGTGGTATACGAGCAGTACTTC.